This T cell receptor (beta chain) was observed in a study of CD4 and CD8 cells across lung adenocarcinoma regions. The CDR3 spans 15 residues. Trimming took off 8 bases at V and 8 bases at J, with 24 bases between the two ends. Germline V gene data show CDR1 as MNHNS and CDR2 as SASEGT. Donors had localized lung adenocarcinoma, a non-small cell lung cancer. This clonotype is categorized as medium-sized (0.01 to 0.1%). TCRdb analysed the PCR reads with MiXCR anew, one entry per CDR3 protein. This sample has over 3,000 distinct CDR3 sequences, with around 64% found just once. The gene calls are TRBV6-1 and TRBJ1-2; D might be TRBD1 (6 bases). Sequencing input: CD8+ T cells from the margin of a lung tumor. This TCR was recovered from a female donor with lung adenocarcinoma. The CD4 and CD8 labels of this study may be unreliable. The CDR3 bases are TGTGCCAGCCAAATTAAGCCGCAGGGGCTATCCGGCTACACCTTC. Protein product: CASQIKPQGLSGYTF.